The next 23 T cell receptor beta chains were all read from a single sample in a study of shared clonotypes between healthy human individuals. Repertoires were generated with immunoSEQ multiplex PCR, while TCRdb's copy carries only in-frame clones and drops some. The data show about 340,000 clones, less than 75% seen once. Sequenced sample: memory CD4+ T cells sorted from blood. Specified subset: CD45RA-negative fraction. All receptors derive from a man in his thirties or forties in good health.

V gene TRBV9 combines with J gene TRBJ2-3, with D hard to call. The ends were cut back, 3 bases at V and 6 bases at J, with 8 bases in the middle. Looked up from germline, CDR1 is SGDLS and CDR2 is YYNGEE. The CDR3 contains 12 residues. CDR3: CASSALTDTQYF. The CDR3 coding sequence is TGTGCCAGCAGCGCGCTAACCGATACGCAGTATTTT.

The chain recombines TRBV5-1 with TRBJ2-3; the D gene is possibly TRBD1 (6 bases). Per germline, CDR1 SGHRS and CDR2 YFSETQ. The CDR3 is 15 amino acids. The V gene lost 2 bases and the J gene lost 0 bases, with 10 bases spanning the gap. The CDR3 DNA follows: TGCGCCAGCAGCTTAAAGGGGGACAGCACAGATACGCAGTATTTT. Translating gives CASSLKGDSTDTQYF.

The CDR3 reads CASSYLPRRGLHEQYF. The CDR3 nucleotides read TGTGCCAGCAGTTATCTTCCGCGGAGGGGGTTACACGAGCAGTACTTC. The rearrangement links TRBV27 to TRBJ2-7, with D tentatively TRBD1 or TRBD2 (6 bases each). Germline V gene data show CDR1 as MNHEY and CDR2 as SMNVEV (reference sequence). Trimming shortened V by 4 bases and J by 5 bases, and 21 bases separated the two germline ends. This CDR3 region has 16 residues.

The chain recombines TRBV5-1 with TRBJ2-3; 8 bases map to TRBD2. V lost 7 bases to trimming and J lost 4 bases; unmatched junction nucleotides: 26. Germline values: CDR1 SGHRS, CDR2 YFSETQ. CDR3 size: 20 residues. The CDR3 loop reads CASAPGFYGVFGGAADTQYF. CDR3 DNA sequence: TGCGCCAGCGCGCCGGGCTTTTACGGTGTATTCGGGGGGGCGGCAGATACGCAGTATTTT.

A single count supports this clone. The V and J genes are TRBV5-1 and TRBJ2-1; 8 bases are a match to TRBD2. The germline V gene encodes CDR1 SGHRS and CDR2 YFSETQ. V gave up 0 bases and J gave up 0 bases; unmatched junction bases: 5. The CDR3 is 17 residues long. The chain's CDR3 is CASSLELAASSYNEQFF. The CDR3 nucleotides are TGCGCCAGCAGCTTGGAACTAGCGGCGAGCTCCTACAATGAGCAGTTCTTC.

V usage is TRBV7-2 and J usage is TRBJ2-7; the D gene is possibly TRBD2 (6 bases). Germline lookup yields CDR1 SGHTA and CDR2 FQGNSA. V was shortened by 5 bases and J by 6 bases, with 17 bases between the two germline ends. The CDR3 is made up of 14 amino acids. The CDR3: CASSVRDWGFEQYF. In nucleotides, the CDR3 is TGTGCCAGCAGCGTCCGGGACTGGGGCTTCGAGCAGTACTTC. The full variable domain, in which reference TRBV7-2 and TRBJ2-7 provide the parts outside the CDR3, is GAGVSQSPSNKVTEKGKDVELRCDPISGHTALYWYRQSLGQGLEFLIYFQGNSAPDKSGLPSDRFSAERTGGSVSTLTIQRTQQEDSAVYLCASSVRDWGFEQYFGPGTRLTVT.

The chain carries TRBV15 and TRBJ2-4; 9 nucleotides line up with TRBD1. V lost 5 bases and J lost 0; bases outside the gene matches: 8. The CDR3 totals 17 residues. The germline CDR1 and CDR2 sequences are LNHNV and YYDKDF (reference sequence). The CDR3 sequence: CATSVDRGGIAKNIQYF. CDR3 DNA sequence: TGTGCCACCAGCGTGGACAGGGGTGGGATAGCCAAAAACATTCAGTACTTC.

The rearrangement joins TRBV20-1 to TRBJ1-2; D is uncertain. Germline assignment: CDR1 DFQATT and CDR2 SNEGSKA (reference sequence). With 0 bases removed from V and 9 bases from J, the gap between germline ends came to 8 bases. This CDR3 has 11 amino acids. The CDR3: CSARERTSYTF. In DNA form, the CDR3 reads TGCAGTGCTAGAGAACGGACTAGCTACACCTTC.

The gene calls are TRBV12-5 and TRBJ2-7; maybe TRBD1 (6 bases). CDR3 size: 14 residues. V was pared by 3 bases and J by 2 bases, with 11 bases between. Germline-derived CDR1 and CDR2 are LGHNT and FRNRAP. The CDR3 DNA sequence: TGTGCTAGTGGTTTAGGGGGAGCCGCCTACGAGCAGTACTTC. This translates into CASGLGGAAYEQYF.

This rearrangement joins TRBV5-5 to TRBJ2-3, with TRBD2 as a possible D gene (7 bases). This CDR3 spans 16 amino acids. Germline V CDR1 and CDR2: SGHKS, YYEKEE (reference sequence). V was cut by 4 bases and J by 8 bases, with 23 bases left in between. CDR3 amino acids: CASSPAGGAPLGTQYF. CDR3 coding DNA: TGTGCCAGCAGCCCGGCTGGGGGGGCACCCCTAGGTACGCAGTATTTT.

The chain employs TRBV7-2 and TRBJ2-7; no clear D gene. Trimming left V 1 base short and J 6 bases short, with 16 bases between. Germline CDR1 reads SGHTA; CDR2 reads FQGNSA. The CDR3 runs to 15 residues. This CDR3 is CASSLEGRSLGEQYF. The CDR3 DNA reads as TGTGCCAGCAGCTTAGAAGGCCGATCTCTAGGCGAGCAGTACTTC.

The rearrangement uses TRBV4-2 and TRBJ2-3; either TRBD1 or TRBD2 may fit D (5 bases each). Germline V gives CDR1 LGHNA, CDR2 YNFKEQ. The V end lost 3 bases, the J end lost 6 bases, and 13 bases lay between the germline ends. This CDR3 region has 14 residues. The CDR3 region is CASSQGTVTDTQYF. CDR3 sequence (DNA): TGTGCCAGCAGCCAGGGGACGGTGACGGATACGCAGTATTTT.

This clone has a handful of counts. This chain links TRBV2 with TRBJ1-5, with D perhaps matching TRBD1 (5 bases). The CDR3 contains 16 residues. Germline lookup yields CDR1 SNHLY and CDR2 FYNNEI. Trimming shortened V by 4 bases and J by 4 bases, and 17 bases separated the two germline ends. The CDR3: CASSGHRDSANQPQHF. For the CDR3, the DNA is TGTGCCAGCAGTGGGCACCGGGACTCCGCTAATCAGCCCCAGCATTTT. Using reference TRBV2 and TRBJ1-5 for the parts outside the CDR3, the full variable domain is EPEVTQTPSHQVTQMGQEVILRCVPISNHLYFYWYRQILGQKVEFLVSFYNNEISEKSEIFDDQFSVERPDGSNFTLKIRSTKLEDSAMYFCASSGHRDSANQPQHFGDGTRLSIL.

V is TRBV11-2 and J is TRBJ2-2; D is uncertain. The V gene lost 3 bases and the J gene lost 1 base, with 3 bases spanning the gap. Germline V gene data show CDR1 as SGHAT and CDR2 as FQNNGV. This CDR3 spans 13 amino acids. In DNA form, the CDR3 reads TGTGCCAGCAGCTTCTGGAACACCGGGGAGCTGTTTTTT. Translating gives CASSFWNTGELFF.

CDR3 amino acids: CASSRRQETQYF. CDR3 sequence (DNA): TGTGCCAGCAGCCGGCGACAAGAGACCCAGTACTTC. The chain couples TRBV7-6 to TRBJ2-5; D gene ambiguous. V lost 5 bases and J 2 bases, leaving 6 bases between the germline ends. CDR1 SGHVS and CDR2 FNYEAQ come from the germline V gene. The length of the CDR3 is 12 residues.

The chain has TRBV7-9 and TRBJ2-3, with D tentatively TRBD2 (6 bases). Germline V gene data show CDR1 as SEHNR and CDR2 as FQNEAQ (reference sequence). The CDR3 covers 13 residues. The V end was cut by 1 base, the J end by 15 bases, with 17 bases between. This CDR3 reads CASSLDSTSTPYF. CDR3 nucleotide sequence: TGTGCCAGCAGCTTAGATAGCACTAGCACGCCATATTTT.

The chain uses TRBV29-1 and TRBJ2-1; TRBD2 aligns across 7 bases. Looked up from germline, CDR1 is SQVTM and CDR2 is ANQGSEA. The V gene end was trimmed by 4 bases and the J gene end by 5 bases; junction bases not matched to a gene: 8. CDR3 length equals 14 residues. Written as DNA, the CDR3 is TGCAGCGTTGCTCGGCTAGCGGACCACAATGAGCAGTTCTTC. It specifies CSVARLADHNEQFF.

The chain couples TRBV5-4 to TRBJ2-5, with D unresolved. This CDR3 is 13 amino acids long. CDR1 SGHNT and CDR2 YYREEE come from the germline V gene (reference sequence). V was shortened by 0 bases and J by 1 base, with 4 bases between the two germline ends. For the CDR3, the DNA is TGTGCCAGCAGCTTGGACACCCAAGAGACCCAGTACTTC. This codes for CASSLDTQETQYF.

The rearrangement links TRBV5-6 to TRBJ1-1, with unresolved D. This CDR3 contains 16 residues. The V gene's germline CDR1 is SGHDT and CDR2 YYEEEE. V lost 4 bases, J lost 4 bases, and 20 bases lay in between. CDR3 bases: TGTGCCAGCAGCCCGACTCGGGCCAACCTAGGCACTGAAGCTTTCTTT. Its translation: CASSPTRANLGTEAFF.

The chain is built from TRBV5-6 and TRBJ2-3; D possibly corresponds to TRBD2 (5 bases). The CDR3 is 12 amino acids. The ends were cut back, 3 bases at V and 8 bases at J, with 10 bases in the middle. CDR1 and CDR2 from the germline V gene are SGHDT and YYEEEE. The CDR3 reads CASSWAGGTQYF. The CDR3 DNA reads TGTGCCAGCAGCTGGGCGGGTGGTACGCAGTATTTT.

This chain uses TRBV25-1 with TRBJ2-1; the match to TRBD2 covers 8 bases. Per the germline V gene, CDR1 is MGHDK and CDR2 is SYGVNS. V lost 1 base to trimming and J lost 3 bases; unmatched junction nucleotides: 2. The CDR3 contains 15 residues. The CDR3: CASSEFSGDYNEQFF. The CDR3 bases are TGTGCCAGCAGTGAATTTAGCGGGGACTACAATGAGCAGTTCTTC.

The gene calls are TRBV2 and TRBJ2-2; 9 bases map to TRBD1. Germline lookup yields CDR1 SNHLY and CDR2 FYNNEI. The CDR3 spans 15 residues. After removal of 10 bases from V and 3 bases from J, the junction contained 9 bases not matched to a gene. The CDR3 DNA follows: TGTGCCACCCCTGGGACAGGGATATACACCGGGGAGCTGTTTTTT. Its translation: CATPGTGIYTGELFF.

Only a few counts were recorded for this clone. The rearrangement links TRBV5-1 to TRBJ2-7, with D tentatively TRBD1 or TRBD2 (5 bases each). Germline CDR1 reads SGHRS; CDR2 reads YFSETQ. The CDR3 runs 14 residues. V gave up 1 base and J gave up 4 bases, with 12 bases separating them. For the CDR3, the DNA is TGCGCCAGCAGCTTGATGGGACGTCAGTACGAGCAGTACTTC. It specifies CASSLMGRQYEQYF.